Sequencing of this TCR beta chain was carried out in a study of identical twins. MiXCR was run by TCRdb on the 5' RACE reads, yielding one entry per CDR3 protein. The repertoire holds about 520,000 distinct CDR3 sequences, 22% seen once, with around 0.9% in the top ten. This CDR3 has 15 residues. J lost 2 bases, V lost 4 bases, and 7 bases had no gene match. Germline values: CDR1 SGHRS, CDR2 YFSETQ. This clonotype showed up just a few times. These data were likewise used in another study, on T cells expressing NK-cell markers. This second study says: Among eight sequenced donors, seven carried HCMV seropositivity while one was seronegative. One observes that, in a handful of donors, these clonotypes were also the leading ones within the CD3+CD56-NKG2C+ fraction.

The J gene is TRBJ2-7, the V gene TRBV5-1; 9 bases are a match to TRBD2. This TCR derives from a woman aged 18 to 35 in good health. Sequencing used CD4+ T cells sorted from blood. The CDR3 is CASSLLAGQAYEQYF. The CDR3 region has the DNA TGCGCCAGCAGCCTTCTAGCGGGACAAGCCTACGAGCAGTACTTC.